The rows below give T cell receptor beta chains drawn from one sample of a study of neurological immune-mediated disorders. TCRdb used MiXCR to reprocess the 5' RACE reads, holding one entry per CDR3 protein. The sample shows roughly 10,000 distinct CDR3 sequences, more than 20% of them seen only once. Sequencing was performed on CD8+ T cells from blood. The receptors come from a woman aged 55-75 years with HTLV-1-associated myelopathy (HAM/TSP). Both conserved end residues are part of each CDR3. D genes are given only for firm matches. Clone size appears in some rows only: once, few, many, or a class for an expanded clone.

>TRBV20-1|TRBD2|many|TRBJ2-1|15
CSAREPSGGASEQFF
TGCAGTGCTAGAGAACCTAGCGGGGGGGCCAGTGAGCAGTTCTTC
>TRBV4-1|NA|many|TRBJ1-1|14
CASSQGTRVTEAFF
TGCGCCAGCAGCCAAGGTACCAGGGTTACTGAAGCTTTCTTT
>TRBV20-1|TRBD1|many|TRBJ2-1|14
CSARDKGGRNEQFF
TGCAGTGCTAGAGATAAAGGGGGCAGGAATGAGCAGTTCTTC
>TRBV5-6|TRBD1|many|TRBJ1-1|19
CASSLGPGRTGFKNTEAFF
TGTGCCAGCAGCTTGGGACCTGGAAGGACAGGTTTTAAGAACACTGAAGCTTTCTTT
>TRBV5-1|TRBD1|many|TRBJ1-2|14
CASSSDREVHGYTF
TGCGCCAGCAGCTCGGACAGGGAAGTGCATGGCTACACCTTC
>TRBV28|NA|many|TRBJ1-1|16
CASNLHLGTLGTEAFF
TGTGCCAGCAATCTTCATCTTGGGACATTGGGGACTGAAGCTTTCTTT
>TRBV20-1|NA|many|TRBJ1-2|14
CSARAGTLGYGYTF
TGCAGTGCTAGAGCCGGGACACTGGGCTATGGCTACACCTTC
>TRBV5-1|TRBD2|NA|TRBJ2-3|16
CASSPGGVYLYNEQYF
TGCGCCAGCAGCCCGGGGGGGGTGTACCTCTACAATGAGCAGTATTTT
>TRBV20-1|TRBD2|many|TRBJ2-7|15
CSARDAGVKPYEQYF
TGCAGTGCTAGAGATGCGGGGGTAAAACCCTACGAGCAGTACTTC
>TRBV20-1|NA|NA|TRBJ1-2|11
CSAPSGTGYAF
TGCAGTGCTCCCTCTGGGACCGGCTACGCCTTC
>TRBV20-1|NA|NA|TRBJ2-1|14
CSASDPGRYNEQFF
TGCAGTGCCAGTGACCCGGGACGGTACAATGAGCAGTTCTTC
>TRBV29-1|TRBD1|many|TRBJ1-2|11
CSAGTGYGYTF
TGCAGCGCCGGGACAGGGTATGGCTACACCTTC
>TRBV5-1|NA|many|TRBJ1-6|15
CASSGDGSYNSPLHF
TGCGCCAGCAGCGGAGATGGGTCCTATAATTCACCCCTCCACTTT
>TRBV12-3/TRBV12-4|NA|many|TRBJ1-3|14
CASSSPGKGNTIYF
TGTGCCAGCAGTTCCCCAGGGAAAGGAAACACCATATATTTT
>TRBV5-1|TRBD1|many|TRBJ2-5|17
CASSRNTRQGARETQYF
TGCGCCAGCAGCCGGAATACAAGACAGGGCGCGCGAGAGACCCAGTACTTC
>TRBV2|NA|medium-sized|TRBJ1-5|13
CASTARLGQPQHF
TGTGCCAGCACAGCACGGTTGGGTCAGCCCCAGCATTTT
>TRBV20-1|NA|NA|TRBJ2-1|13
CSARLVQQREHFF
TGCAGTGCTCGCTTGGTACAGCAAAGGGAGCATTTCTTC
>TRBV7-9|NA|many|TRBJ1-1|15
CASSLAESLNTEAFF
TGTGCCAGCAGCTTAGCGGAAAGCCTGAACACTGAAGCTTTCTTT
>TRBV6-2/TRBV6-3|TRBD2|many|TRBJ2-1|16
CASSYSTSGGANEQFF
TGTGCCAGCAGTTACTCGACTAGCGGGGGGGCCAATGAGCAGTTCTTC
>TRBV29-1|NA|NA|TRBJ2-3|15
CSVEGSRGATDTQYF
TGCAGCGTTGAAGGATCCAGGGGGGCCACAGATACGCAGTATTTT
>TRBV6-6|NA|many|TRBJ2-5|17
CASSYLGGPRYQETQYF
TGTGCCAGCAGTTACTTGGGGGGCCCCCGGTACCAAGAGACCCAGTACTTC
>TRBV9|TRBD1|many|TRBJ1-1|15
CASSPHRGLNTEAFF
TGTGCCAGCAGCCCCCACAGGGGTCTGAACACTGAAGCTTTCTTT
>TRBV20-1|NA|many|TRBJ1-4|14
CSAPVGGSDEKLFF
TGCAGTGCTCCGGTAGGGGGATCGGATGAAAAACTGTTTTTT
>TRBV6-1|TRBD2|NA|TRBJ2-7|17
CASSDLRTSGVSYEQYF
TGTGCCAGCAGTGACCTCCGGACTAGCGGGGTGTCCTACGAGCAGTACTTC
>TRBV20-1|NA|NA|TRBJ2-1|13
CSAGLGGAGEQFF
TGCAGTGCTGGCCTAGGAGGGGCGGGTGAGCAGTTCTTC
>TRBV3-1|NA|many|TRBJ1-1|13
CASSQEVNTEAFF
TGTGCCAGCAGCCAAGAAGTGAACACTGAAGCTTTCTTT
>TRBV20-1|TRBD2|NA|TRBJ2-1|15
CSAGLGGTLYNEQFF
TGCAGTGCTGGCCTCGGGGGGACGTTATACAATGAGCAGTTCTTC
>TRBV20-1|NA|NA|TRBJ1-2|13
CSARDWGSLGYTF
TGCAGTGCTAGAGACTGGGGGTCCCTTGGCTACACCTTC
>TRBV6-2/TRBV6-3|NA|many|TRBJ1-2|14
CASSPFGTRPGYTF
TGTGCCAGCAGTCCCTTCGGGACGCGCCCCGGCTACACCTTC
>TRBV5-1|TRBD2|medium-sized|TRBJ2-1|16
CASSLVGGASYNEQFF
TGCGCCAGCAGCTTGGTCGGGGGGGCATCCTACAATGAGCAGTTCTTC
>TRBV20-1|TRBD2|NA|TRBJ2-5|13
CSAGLGGATTQYF
TGCAGTGCTGGCCTCGGGGGGGCCACGACCCAGTACTTC
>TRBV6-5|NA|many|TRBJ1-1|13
CASSYTGNTEAFF
TGTGCCAGCAGTTACACTGGGAACACTGAAGCTTTCTTT
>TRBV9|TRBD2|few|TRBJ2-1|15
CASSVSGGAANEQFF
TGTGCCAGCAGCGTTAGCGGGGGGGCGGCCAATGAGCAGTTCTTC
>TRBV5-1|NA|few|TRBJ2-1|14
CASSLRGSYNEQFF
TGCGCCAGCAGCTTGAGGGGATCCTACAATGAGCAGTTCTTC
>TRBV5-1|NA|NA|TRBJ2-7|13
CASSVADAYEQYF
TGCGCCAGCAGCGTGGCAGACGCCTACGAGCAGTACTTC
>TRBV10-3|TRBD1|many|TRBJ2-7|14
CAISDAGQGYEQYF
TGTGCCATCAGTGACGCGGGACAGGGCTACGAGCAGTACTTC
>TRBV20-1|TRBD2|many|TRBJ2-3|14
CSASSGGAADTQYF
TGCAGTGCAAGTAGCGGGGGGGCCGCAGATACGCAGTATTTT
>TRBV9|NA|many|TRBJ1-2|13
CASSPAGVIGYTF
TGTGCCAGCAGCCCGGCCGGGGTGATTGGCTACACCTTC
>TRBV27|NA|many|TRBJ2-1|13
CASSPFSQVEQFF
TGTGCCAGCAGTCCCTTTAGCCAGGTTGAGCAGTTCTTC
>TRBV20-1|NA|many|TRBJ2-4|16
CSARDWDPYEGNIQYF
TGCAGTGCTAGAGATTGGGACCCTTACGAGGGAAACATTCAGTACTTC
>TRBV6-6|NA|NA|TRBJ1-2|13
CAIQHGFNYGYTF
TGTGCCATTCAACATGGATTCAACTATGGCTACACCTTC
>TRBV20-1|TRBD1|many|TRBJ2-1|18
CSAGYRGSLSPFYNEQFF
TGCAGTGCTGGATACAGGGGTTCCCTTTCCCCTTTCTACAATGAGCAGTTCTTC
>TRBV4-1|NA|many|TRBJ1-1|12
CASSQGTAEAFF
TGCGCCAGCAGCCAAGGGACAGCCGAAGCTTTCTTT
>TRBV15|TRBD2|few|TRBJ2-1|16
CATSLIGTSGANEQFF
TGTGCCACCAGCCTCATCGGGACTAGCGGAGCTAATGAGCAGTTCTTC
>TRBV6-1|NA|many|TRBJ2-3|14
CASSEGQGPDTQYF
TGTGCCAGCAGTGAAGGGCAGGGACCAGATACGCAGTATTTT
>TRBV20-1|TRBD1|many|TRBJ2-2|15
CSARTGQGDTGELFF
TGCAGTGCTAGGACGGGACAGGGAGACACCGGGGAGCTGTTTTTT
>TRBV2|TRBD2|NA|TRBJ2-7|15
CAGSLPSGRRYEQYF
TGTGCCGGATCGCTCCCTAGCGGGAGGCGGTACGAGCAGTACTTC
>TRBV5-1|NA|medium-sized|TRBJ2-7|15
CASSGGQASSYEQYF
TGCGCCAGCAGCGGGGGGCAGGCGAGCTCCTACGAGCAGTACTTC
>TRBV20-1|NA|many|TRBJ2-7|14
CSAEAWGGTYEQYF
TGCAGTGCAGAGGCTTGGGGTGGAACCTACGAGCAGTACTTC
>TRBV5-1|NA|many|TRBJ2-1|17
CASSLAPTGISNAEQFF
TGCGCCAGCAGCTTGGCCCCGACGGGTATAAGCAATGCGGAGCAGTTCTTC
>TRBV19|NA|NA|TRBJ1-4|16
CASSIGPRATNEKLFF
TGTGCCAGTAGTATCGGCCCGCGGGCAACTAATGAAAAACTGTTTTTT
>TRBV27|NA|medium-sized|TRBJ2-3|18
CASSLSSEVFSFTDTQYF
TGTGCCAGCAGTTTGTCCTCCGAAGTCTTTAGCTTCACAGATACGCAGTATTTT
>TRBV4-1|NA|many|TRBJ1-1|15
CASSPGRGLNTEAFF
TGCGCCAGCAGCCCCGGGAGGGGGTTGAACACTGAAGCTTTCTTT
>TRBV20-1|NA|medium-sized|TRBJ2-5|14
CSAREGGAGETQYF
TGCAGTGCTAGAGAAGGGGGGGCAGGAGAGACCCAGTACTTC